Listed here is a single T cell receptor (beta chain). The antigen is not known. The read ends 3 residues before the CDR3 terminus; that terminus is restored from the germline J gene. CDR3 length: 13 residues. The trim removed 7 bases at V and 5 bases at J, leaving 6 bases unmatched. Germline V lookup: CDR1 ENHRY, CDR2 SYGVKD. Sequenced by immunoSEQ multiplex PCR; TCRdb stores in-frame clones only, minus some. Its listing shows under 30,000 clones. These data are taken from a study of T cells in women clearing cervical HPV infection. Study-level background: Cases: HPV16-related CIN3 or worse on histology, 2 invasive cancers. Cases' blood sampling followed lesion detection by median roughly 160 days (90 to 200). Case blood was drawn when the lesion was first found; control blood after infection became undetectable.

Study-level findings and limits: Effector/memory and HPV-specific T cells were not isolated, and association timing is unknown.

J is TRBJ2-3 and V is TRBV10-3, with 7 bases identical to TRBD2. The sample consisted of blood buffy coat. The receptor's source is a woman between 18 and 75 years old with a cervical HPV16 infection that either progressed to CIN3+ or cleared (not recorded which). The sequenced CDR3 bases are TGTGCCATCACTAGCGGACTTCGAGATACG. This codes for CAITSGLRDT. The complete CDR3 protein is CAITSGLRDTQYF.